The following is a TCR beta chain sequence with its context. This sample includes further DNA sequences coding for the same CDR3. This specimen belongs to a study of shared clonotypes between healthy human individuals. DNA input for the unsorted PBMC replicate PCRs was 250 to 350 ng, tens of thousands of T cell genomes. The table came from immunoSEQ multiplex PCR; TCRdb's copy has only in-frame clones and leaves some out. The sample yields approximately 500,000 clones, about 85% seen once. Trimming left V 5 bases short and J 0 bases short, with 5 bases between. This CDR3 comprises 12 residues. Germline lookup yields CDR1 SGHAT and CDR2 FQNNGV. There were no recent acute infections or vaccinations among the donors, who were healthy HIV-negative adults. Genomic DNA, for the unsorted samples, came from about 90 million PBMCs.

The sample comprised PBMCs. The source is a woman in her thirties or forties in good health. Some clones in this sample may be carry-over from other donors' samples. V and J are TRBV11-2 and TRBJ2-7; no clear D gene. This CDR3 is CASSLVSYEQYF. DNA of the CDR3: TGTGCCAGCAGCCTGGTCTCCTACGAGCAGTACTTC. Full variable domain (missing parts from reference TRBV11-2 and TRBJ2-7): EAGVAQSPRYKIIEKRQSVAFWCNPISGHATLYWYQQILGQGPKLLIQFQNNGVVDDSQLPKDRFSAERLKGVDSTLKIQPAKLEDSAVYLCASSLVSYEQYFGPGTRLTVT.